This T cell receptor beta chain was sequenced during a study of TIL therapy for anti-PD-1-resistant metastatic lung cancer. Of note for this clone: No antigen is known for it.

Sequencing used immunoSEQ v3. Sequencing depth was approximately 1.8 million read pairs for survey level, about 5-6 million for deep. Measured with immunoSEQ multiplex PCR; TCRdb has only the in-frame clones, and not every one. This sample has more than 45,000 clones, with more than 60% found just once. Overall study results and limits: The baseline peripheral repertoire was partially replaced by infused TIL clonotypes that later decayed.

Described time point: pre-treatment sample, taken before nivolumab and TIL therapy. Patients were adults with stage 4 NSCLC. Losses at the gene ends were 4 bases for V and 7 bases for J; bases not matched to a gene: 7. CDR1 is SGHRS, CDR2 YFSETQ, per germline. CDR3 length equals 14 residues. The rearrangement joins TRBV5-1 to TRBJ1-4, with 7 bases matching TRBD1. This material consisted of blood, taken at baseline. The TCR originated in a person aged 25 to 85 with non-small cell lung cancer. This chain's CDR3 is CASSHRGSGEKLFF. The CDR3, as DNA: TGCGCCAGCAGCCACAGGGGATCGGGTGAAAAACTGTTTTTT.